This T cell receptor beta chain originates from a study of blood T cell repertoires in COVID-19. On the study more broadly: The United States, Italy and Spain supplied acute and convalescent COVID-19 samples. From T cells, B-cell-depleted T cells, or PBMCs came the material, which was cDNA or gDNA.

About this clone itself: Within the sample, other DNA sequences also encode this same CDR3.

In the original analysis: Amplified reference gene primers provided the basis for estimating nucleated cell counts. Clones were sequenced by immunoSEQ multiplex PCR, and TCRdb holds only the in-frame ones, with some missing. V, J and clone size reflect that table, while D and trimming were determined from the DNA. The sample has some 87,000 clones, over 60% seen once. The sequence was collected from a man aged 50 to 60 who had recovered from COVID-19. The source material was peripheral blood.

The DNA for the CDR3 is TGTGCCAGCAGCTTAGCCAGGGAGACCCAGTACTTC. Translating it yields CASSLARETQYF. The chain joins TRBV11-2 to TRBJ2-5; no firm D call. The CDR3 contains 12 residues. Germline-derived CDR1 and CDR2 are SGHAT and FQNNGV. The germline V and J ends were trimmed by 1 base and 5 bases, with 5 bases remaining between them.